These T cell receptor beta chains were read from a single sample in a study of cytomegalovirus exposure and HLA in healthy donors. The table came from immunoSEQ multiplex PCR; TCRdb's copy has only in-frame clones and leaves some out. The profile shows 250,000 to 350,000 clones, roughly 88% of them singletons. The specimen was PBMCs. These receptors came from a man in his forties or fifties in good health and CMV-seropositive. Both conserved end residues are part of each CDR3. A D gene is named only where the DNA matches it firmly. Clone size is stated in some rows and not others, as once, few, many or a class when expanded.

J,V,size,D,DNA,CDR3
TRBJ2-1,TRBV27,NA,TRBD2,TGTGCCAGCAGTCCCTTACAAAAGAGCGGGAGCAATGAGCAGTTCTTC,CASSPLQKSGSNEQFF
TRBJ2-5,TRBV29-1,NA,NA,TGCAGCGCGTCAGGGGCAGCCAAGACCCAGTACTTC,CSASGAAKTQYF
TRBJ1-1,TRBV7-2,NA,NA,TGTGCCAGCAGCTCCTCCCCGCTACCCGAAGCTTTCTTT,CASSSSPLPEAFF
TRBJ2-3,TRBV29-1,NA,TRBD2,TGCAGCGTTGGTGGTAGCGGGAGGGCCGTCAGAGATACGCAGTATTTT,CSVGGSGRAVRDTQYF
TRBJ2-7,TRBV18,NA,TRBD1,TGTGCCAGCTCACCCGCGGCAGGGGGCGCGACCTACGAGCAGTACTTC,CASSPAAGGATYEQYF
TRBJ1-5,TRBV4-3,NA,NA,TGCGCCAGCAGCCCCCTGGGTGAGGGAAGCAATCAGCCCCAGCATTTT,CASSPLGEGSNQPQHF
TRBJ2-5,TRBV11-2,NA,TRBD2,TGTGCCAGCAGCTTAGCTCGGACTAGCGGCCAAGAGACCCAGTACTTC,CASSLARTSGQETQYF
TRBJ1-2,TRBV19,NA,TRBD1,TGTGCCAGTAGTCCCCGACAGGGGATAGGTTATGGCTACACCTTC,CASSPRQGIGYGYTF
TRBJ1-5,TRBV4-1,NA,NA,TGCGCCAGCAGCCAAGCGGGAACATGGGGGAGGGGCAATCAGCCCCAGCATTTT,CASSQAGTWGRGNQPQHF
TRBJ1-5,TRBV7-2,NA,NA,TGTGCCAGCAGCCTGGACAATTACAATCAGCCCCAGCATTTT,CASSLDNYNQPQHF
TRBJ1-5,TRBV6-5,NA,TRBD1,TGTGCCAGCAGTCGGGACAGCTACAATCAGCCCCAGCATTTT,CASSRDSYNQPQHF
TRBJ1-1,TRBV27,NA,NA,TGTGCCAGCAGACGGACAGAAAAGAACACTGAAGCTTTCTTT,CASRRTEKNTEAFF
TRBJ2-7,TRBV7-7,once,TRBD2,TGTGCTAGCAGCTTGGCTAGCGGGAGTACTTACGAGCAGTACTTC,CASSLASGSTYEQYF
TRBJ2-5,TRBV18,NA,TRBD1,TGTGCCAGCTCACCACCGGGACAGGGGCCATTAGAGACCCAGTACTTC,CASSPPGQGPLETQYF
TRBJ1-1,TRBV25-1,NA,NA,TGTGCCAGCAGTCCCTCGAGGGGGTGGAACACTGAAGCTTTCTTT,CASSPSRGWNTEAFF
TRBJ1-3,TRBV4-2,NA,TRBD1,TGTGCCAGCAGCCAAGTAGCACAGGGGGATAGAAACACCATATATTTT,CASSQVAQGDRNTIYF